The entry below describes one T cell receptor beta chain. Measured with immunoSEQ multiplex PCR; TCRdb has only the in-frame clones, and not every one. The sample holds about 120,000 clones, around four fifths seen once. V was shortened by 0 bases and J by 2 bases, with 16 bases between the two germline ends. Germline CDR1 is SGHDN and CDR2 is FVKESK. The CDR3 extends over 17 amino acids. The sample is drawn from a study of blood T cell repertoires in COVID-19. The genes are TRBV14 and TRBJ1-1, with D possibly matching TRBD1 (5 bases). The sequencing sample was made of peripheral blood. The receptor comes from a man aged 70 or older with active or convalescent COVID-19. CDR3 loop: CASSQDTKGLSNTEAFF. The DNA of the CDR3 is TGTGCCAGCAGCCAAGATACGAAGGGGCTCTCTAACACTGAAGCTTTCTTT. Full variable domain (missing parts from reference TRBV14 and TRBJ1-1): EAGVTQFPSHSVIEKGQTVTLRCDPISGHDNLYWYRRVMGKEIKFLLHFVKESKQDESGMPNNRFLAERTGGTYSTLKVQPAELEDSGVYFCASSQDTKGLSNTEAFFGQGTRLTVV.